These 9 T cell receptor beta chains originate from one sample sequenced in a study of blood T cells in healthy people across ages (dated by TCRdb to between 2014 and 2017). The protocol used for the library was 5' RACE. Instrument used: Illumina HiSeq 2500. The second PCR ran for about 6 to 12 cycles and used a J-beta primer mix along with a sample-barcoded 5' primer. TCRdb applied fastp at Q25 and MiXCR to the public reads, then kept only in-frame beta chains. Every entry covers one CDR3 protein and lists the most common genes and DNA from its rows. The sample contains more than 1 million distinct CDR3 sequences, 35% to 50% of them found a single time. The ten largest clones add up to about 19% of the sample. Input material: blood. These receptors all come from a woman aged 55-69 years in good health.

V gene TRBV6-5 combines with J gene TRBJ2-4; D is uncertain. V lost 4 bases and J lost 0, with 13 bases in between. The CDR3 is 16 amino acids. The germline gives CDR1 MNHEY, CDR2 SVGAGI. CDR3 nucleotides: TGTGCCAGCAGTTCCTCCGGGCCCCTAGCCAAAAACATTCAGTACTTC. This gives the protein CASSSSGPLAKNIQYF.

V is TRBV24-1 and J is TRBJ2-5; 7 bases fit TRBD1. CDR1 and CDR2 from the germline V gene are KGHDR and SFDVKD. The CDR3 sequence is 16 residues long. V trimming: 0 bases; J trimming: 2 bases; junction bases outside the gene matches: 5. This CDR3 is CATSDLGTAEQETQYF. The CDR3 DNA follows: TGTGCCACCAGTGATTTGGGGACAGCCGAACAAGAGACCCAGTACTTC.

The table lists this clonotype with a few counts. The chain is built from TRBV28 and TRBJ2-1, with TRBD2 matching over 8 bases. Per the germline V gene, CDR1 is MDHEN and CDR2 is SYDVKM. This CDR3 has 12 amino acids. Trimming removed 5 bases from V and 10 bases from J; junction bases left unmatched: 4. The CDR3 region is CASSTTSDEQFF. The CDR3 nucleotides are TGTGCCAGCAGTACGACTAGCGACGAGCAGTTCTTC.

This clonotype was seen more than once but under ten times. The chain is built from TRBV7-2 and TRBJ2-1; D unresolved. This CDR3 has 15 residues. CDR1 and CDR2 (germline): SGHTA, FQGNSA. Trimming pared 5 bases from V and 5 bases from J, leaving 16 bases between. The CDR3: CASSRMATRDNEQFF. In DNA, the CDR3 is TGTGCCAGCAGCCGGATGGCGACTCGCGACAATGAGCAGTTCTTC.

The chain employs TRBV20-1 and TRBJ2-7; 9 positions agree with TRBD1. The length of the CDR3 is 13 residues. Germline V CDR1 and CDR2: DFQATT, SNEGSKA (reference sequence). CDR3 sequence reads: CSASGTGNSEQYF. CDR3 coding DNA: TGCAGCGCTTCCGGGACAGGGAACTCCGAGCAGTACTTC.

V usage is TRBV12-3 or TRBV12-4 and J usage is TRBJ1-2; D might be TRBD1 (5 bases). V was clipped by 5 bases and J by 4 bases, with 14 bases between them. The CDR3 sequence is 14 residues long. The CDR3 DNA sequence: TGTGCCAGCAGTGTATCGGGGGATAGCTATGGCTACACCTTC. Amino acids: CASSVSGDSYGYTF.

The rearrangement joins TRBV5-1 to TRBJ2-1; 7 bases match TRBD1. Germline loops: CDR1 SGHRS, CDR2 YFSETQ. V was pared by 4 bases and J by 5 bases, with 15 bases of the junction left unmatched. The CDR3 has 17 amino acids. The CDR3, as DNA: TGCGCCAGCAGCGCCTCCGGACGAAGACAGGGCAACAATGAGCAGTTCTTC. Encoded protein: CASSASGRRQGNNEQFF.

The rearrangement uses TRBV13 and TRBJ1-1, with 8 bases lining up with TRBD1. The V and J ends lost 5 bases and 1 base, in that order; junction bases with no gene match: 6. Germline V gene sequence: CDR1 PRHDT, CDR2 FYEKMQ (reference sequence). The CDR3 contains 15 residues. CDR3 loop: CASSAGQGPNTEAFF. The DNA of the CDR3 is TGTGCCAGCAGCGCCGGACAGGGACCGAACACTGAAGCTTTCTTT.

The chain employs TRBV5-5 and TRBJ2-1, with 7 bases aligning to TRBD2. Germline loops: CDR1 SGHKS, CDR2 YYEKEE (reference sequence). Trimming took 0 bases from V and 9 from J; bases not matched to a gene: 21. The CDR3 is made up of 19 amino acids. The CDR3 nucleotides read TGTGCCAGCAGCTTGGGGGAGACAGAGTGGACTAGTCCTGCGGGTGAGCAGTTCTTC. Amino acids: CASSLGETEWTSPAGEQFF. Combining the CDR3 with reference TRBV5-5 and TRBJ2-1 gives the whole variable domain DAGVTQSPTHLIKTRGQQVTLRCSPISGHKSVSWYQQVLGQGPQFIFQYYEKEERGRGNFPDRFSARQFPNYSSELNVNALLLGDSALYLCASSLGETEWTSPAGEQFFGPGTRLTVL.